Presented here are 18 T cell receptor beta chains from one specimen sequenced in a study of T cell repertoires in cytomegalovirus infection. TCRdb called the reads again in MiXCR, with one record for every CDR3 protein. The sample yields nearly 650,000 distinct CDR3 sequences, 20% to 30% seen once. The specimen was CD8+ T cells from PBMCs. The receptors were gathered from a human donor in good health (CMV status not recorded). Some clones in this sample may be carry-over from other donors' samples.

The sample holds a few counts of this clonotype. J is TRBJ2-3 and V is TRBV6-5, with 8 bases lining up with TRBD2. This CDR3 has 16 residues. V lost 5 bases and J lost 5; bases outside the gene matches: 12. Per germline, CDR1 MNHEY and CDR2 SVGAGI. The chain's CDR3 is CASSPLSGGVEDTQYF. The CDR3 nucleotides read TGTGCCAGCAGTCCCCTTTCGGGGGGGGTTGAAGATACGCAGTATTTT.

There are many counts of this clonotype. V usage is TRBV11-2 and J usage is TRBJ1-5; D is unresolved. The V end was cut by 0 bases, the J end by 0 bases, with 3 bases between. In germline, CDR1 is SGHAT, CDR2 FQNNGV. The CDR3 runs 14 residues. CDR3 in DNA: TGTGCCAGCAGCTTAGAATATAGCAATCAGCCCCAGCATTTT. It translates to CASSLEYSNQPQHF.

As regards this clonotype: One junction end disagrees with the germline gene, perhaps due to a read error. This chain links TRBV7-6 with TRBJ1-1, with D possibly matching TRBD1 (5 bases). Per the germline V gene, CDR1 is SGHVS and CDR2 is FNYEAQ. The CDR3 loop spans 16 amino acids. The CDR3 DNA sequence: TGTGTCAGCCTGGCCTTGGGGGGTTCAATGAACACTGAAGCTTTCTTT. Encoded protein: CVSLALGGSMNTEAFF.

This clonotype was detected a few times. This sequence joins TRBV28 and TRBJ1-1, with 7 nucleotides matching TRBD1. Germline CDR1 and CDR2: MDHEN and SYDVKM. With V trimmed by 3 bases and J by 2 bases, 3 bases remained unmatched. The CDR3 loop spans 14 amino acids. The CDR3 is CASSFGDSNTEAFF. The CDR3 region has the DNA TGTGCCAGCAGTTTTGGGGACAGTAACACTGAAGCTTTCTTT.

This clonotype was seen only a few times. The chain recombines TRBV27 with TRBJ2-1; 7 nucleotides agree with TRBD1. Germline loops: CDR1 MNHEY, CDR2 SMNVEV (reference sequence). After removal of 1 base from V and 7 bases from J, the junction contained 10 bases not matched to a gene. The length of the CDR3 is 16 residues. The CDR3 region has the DNA TGTGCCAGCAGTTTATACACAGGGGATGGTTGGAATGAGCAGTTCTTC. Translated, it gives CASSLYTGDGWNEQFF.

The rearrangement links TRBV29-1 to TRBJ2-1; 8 nucleotides agree with TRBD1. The ends lost 0 bases at V and 3 bases at J; junction bases unmatched: 1. From germline, CDR1 is SQVTM and CDR2 ANQGSEA. This CDR3 contains 14 residues. The CDR3 loop reads CSVEEQGDYNEQFF. DNA for the CDR3: TGCAGCGTTGAAGAACAGGGGGACTACAATGAGCAGTTCTTC.

The chain employs TRBV23-1 and TRBJ1-3; 9 nucleotides match TRBD1. TRBV23-1 is flagged as an ORF with uncertain function. This CDR3 region has 22 residues. V lost 4 bases and J lost 0; bases outside the gene matches: 22. CDR3 DNA: TGCGCCAGCAGTCTTTCCTACCCGGGACAGGGTCCCCTTAGGGACTCTGGAAACACCATATATTTT. It encodes CASSLSYPGQGPLRDSGNTIYF.

CDR3 DNA: TGTGCCAGCAGCTTAGAGATGGGATCGGGCTTCAACACTGAAGCTTTCTTT. Its protein product is CASSLEMGSGFNTEAFF. The rearrangement uses TRBV7-9 and TRBJ1-1; no clear D. V was clipped by 1 base and J by 2 bases, with 17 bases between them. The CDR3 runs to 17 residues. Germline CDR1 reads SEHNR; CDR2 reads FQNEAQ (reference sequence).

V is TRBV7-9 and J is TRBJ1-1; D is undetermined. Per the germline V gene, CDR1 is SEHNR and CDR2 is FQNEAQ (reference sequence). The CDR3 runs to 14 residues. Deletions cut 1 base from V and 3 bases from J, with 9 bases between. CDR3 sequence (DNA): TGTGCCAGCAGCTTAGGGGAGGCTTACACTGAAGCTTTCTTT. This gives the protein CASSLGEAYTEAFF.

This clonotype came up once. The rearrangement joins TRBV6-2 or TRBV6-3 to TRBJ1-5; D may be TRBD1 (5 bases). Germline V gene sequence: CDR1 MNHEY, CDR2 SVGEGT. With 2 bases removed from V and 7 bases from J, the gap between germline ends came to 6 bases. This CDR3 contains 12 residues. The CDR3 nucleotides read TGTGCCAGCAGTTACGACAGCCAGCCCCAGCATTTT. Its translation: CASSYDSQPQHF.

Concerning this clonotype itself: The junction and the germline gene differ at one end; a read error may be behind it. The chain employs TRBV28 and TRBJ2-2; a weak D match, TRBD1 (6 bases). CDR1 is MDHEN and CDR2 is SYDVKM in the germline V gene. This CDR3 spans 16 amino acids. CDR3 protein: CANSLSVTGNTGELFF. The CDR3 DNA is TGTGCCAACAGTTTATCGGTGACAGGGAACACCGGGGAGCTGTTTTTT.

This clonotype was counted a few times. V and J are TRBV6-1 and TRBJ2-2; D is uncertain. Per germline, CDR1 MNHNS and CDR2 SASEGT. The V end was cut by 5 bases, the J end by 3 bases, with 13 bases between. The CDR3 consists of 15 residues. The CDR3 region has the DNA TGTGCCAGCAGTATACAGAGGAGAGACACCGGGGAGCTGTTTTTT. This gives the protein CASSIQRRDTGELFF.

In its sample, this clonotype was seen many times. The CDR3 reads CASRPDGPGELFF. DNA of the CDR3: TGTGCCAGCAGACCAGACGGCCCCGGGGAGCTGTTTTTT. This rearrangement joins TRBV7-9 to TRBJ2-2; D unresolved. Trimming left V 6 bases short and J 6 bases short, with 11 bases between. Germline-derived CDR1 and CDR2 are SEHNR and FQNEAQ (reference sequence). The CDR3 sequence is 13 residues long.

The chain couples TRBV15 to TRBJ1-3; D perhaps matches TRBD1 (5 bases). The CDR3 extends over 15 amino acids. Germline CDR1 and CDR2: LNHNV and YYDKDF (reference sequence). The V and J ends lost 1 base and 2 bases respectively, with 9 bases between them. This CDR3 reads CATSRGQSAGNTIYF. CDR3 nucleotides: TGTGCCACCAGCAGAGGACAGTCGGCTGGAAACACCATATATTTT.

This clonotype has just a few counts. CDR3 bases: TGTGCCAGCAGTTACAAGAGGACAGGGGTGGAGGAGTACTTC. Amino acids: CASSYKRTGVEEYF. The chain is built from TRBV6-5 and TRBJ2-7; TRBD1 matches at 9 bases. Germline values: CDR1 MNHEY, CDR2 SVGAGI. CDR3 length equals 14 residues. The V gene end was trimmed by 2 bases and the J gene end by 11 bases; junction bases not matched to a gene: 10.

This rearrangement joins TRBV20-1 to TRBJ2-1; 11 bases are a match to TRBD1. CDR1 and CDR2 from the germline V gene are DFQATT and SNEGSKA (reference sequence). V shed 5 bases and J 1 base; nucleotides not matched to a gene: 4. The CDR3 runs to 15 residues. In nucleotides, the CDR3 is TGCAGTGCTCGGACAGGGGGCTCATCCTACAATGAGCAGTTCTTC. It specifies CSARTGGSSYNEQFF.

The sample holds many counts of this clonotype. The rearrangement links TRBV7-2 to TRBJ2-7, with D tentatively TRBD1 (5 bases). The CDR3 loop spans 13 amino acids. Germline CDR1 SGHTA, CDR2 FQGNSA. V was shortened by 2 bases and J by 3 bases, with 8 bases between the two germline ends. Written as DNA, the CDR3 is TGTGCCAGCAGCTTACAGGGTGGCTACGAGCAGTACGTC. Translating gives CASSLQGGYEQYV.

This clonotype was counted a few times. The rearrangement uses TRBV14 and TRBJ2-1, with 9 positions matching TRBD2. J lost 1 base, V lost 6 bases, and 7 bases had no gene match. CDR1 and CDR2 from the germline V gene are SGHDN and FVKESK. There are 16 residues in the CDR3. In nucleotides, the CDR3 is TGTGCCAGCAGAAATAGCGGGGGCCAGTCCTACAATGAGCAGTTCTTC. It encodes CASRNSGGQSYNEQFF.